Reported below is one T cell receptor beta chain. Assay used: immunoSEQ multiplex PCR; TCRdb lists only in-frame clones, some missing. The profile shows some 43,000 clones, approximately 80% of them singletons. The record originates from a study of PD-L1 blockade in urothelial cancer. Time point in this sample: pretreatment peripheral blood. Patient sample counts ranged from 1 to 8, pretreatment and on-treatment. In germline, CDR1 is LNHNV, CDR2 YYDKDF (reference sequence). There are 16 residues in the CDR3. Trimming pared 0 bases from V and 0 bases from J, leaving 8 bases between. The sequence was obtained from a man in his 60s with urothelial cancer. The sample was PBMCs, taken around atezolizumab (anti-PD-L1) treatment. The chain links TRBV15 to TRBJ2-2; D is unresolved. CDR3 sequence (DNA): TGTGCCACCAGCAGAGATTATGCGACGAACACCGGGGAGCTGTTTTTT. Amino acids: CATSRDYATNTGELFF.